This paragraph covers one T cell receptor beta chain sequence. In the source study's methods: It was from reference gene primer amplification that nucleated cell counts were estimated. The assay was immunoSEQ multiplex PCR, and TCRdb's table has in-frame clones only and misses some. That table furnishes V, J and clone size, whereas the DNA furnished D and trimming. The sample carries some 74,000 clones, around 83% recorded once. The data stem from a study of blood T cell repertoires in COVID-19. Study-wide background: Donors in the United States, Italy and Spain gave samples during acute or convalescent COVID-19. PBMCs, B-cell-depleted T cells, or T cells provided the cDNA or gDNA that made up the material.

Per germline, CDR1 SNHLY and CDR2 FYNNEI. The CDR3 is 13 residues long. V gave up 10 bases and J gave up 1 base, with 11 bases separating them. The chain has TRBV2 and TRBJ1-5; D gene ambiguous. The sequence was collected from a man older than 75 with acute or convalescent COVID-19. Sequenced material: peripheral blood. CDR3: CATSTYSNQPQHF. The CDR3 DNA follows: TGTGCCACTTCGACATACAGCAATCAGCCCCAGCATTTT. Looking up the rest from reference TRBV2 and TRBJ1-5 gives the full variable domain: EPEVTQTPSHQVTQMGQEVILRCVPISNHLYFYWYRQILGQKVEFLVSFYNNEISEKSEIFDDQFSVERPDGSNFTLKIRSTKLEDSAMYFCATSTYSNQPQHFGDGTRLSIL.